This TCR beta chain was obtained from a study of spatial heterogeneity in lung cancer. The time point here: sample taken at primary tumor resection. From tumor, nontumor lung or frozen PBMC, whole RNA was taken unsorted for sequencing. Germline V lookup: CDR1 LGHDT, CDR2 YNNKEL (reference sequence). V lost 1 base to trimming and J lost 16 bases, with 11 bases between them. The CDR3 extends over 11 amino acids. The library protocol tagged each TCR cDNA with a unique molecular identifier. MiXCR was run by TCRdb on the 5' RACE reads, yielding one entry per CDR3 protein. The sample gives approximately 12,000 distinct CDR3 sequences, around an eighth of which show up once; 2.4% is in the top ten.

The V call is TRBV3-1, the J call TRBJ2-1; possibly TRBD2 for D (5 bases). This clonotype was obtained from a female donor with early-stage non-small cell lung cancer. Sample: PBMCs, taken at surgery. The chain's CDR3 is CASSQGTGRFF. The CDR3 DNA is TGTGCCAGCAGCCAAGGGACTGGACGATTCTTC.